This T cell receptor beta chain stems from a study of T cell responses to AZD1222 COVID-19 vaccine (dated by TCRdb to about 2021). Regarding the research as a whole: TCR sequencing was performed for roughly 250 trial participants, of whom 207 were given two doses of AZD1222 and around 25 were given two doses of MenACWY control vaccine. Trial participants were enrolled by age into subgroups of 18-55, 56-69 and 70-plus years, and about 150, 27 and 61 TCR-sequenced participants, respectively, were included in these subgroups. What the work shows at the level of the full study, not this receptor alone: A significant rise in spike-specific TCR breadth and depth was observed after two AZD1222 doses relative to day 0 and relative to MenACWY recipients. The whole spike protein was spanned by vaccine-associated CD4 TCRs, and dominant responses were seen in regions 160-218 and 743-854. No day 14 peak-response samples were available, so repertoires were characterized only after the peak T cell response. Conclusions about previously exposed vaccinees are limited because only six or seven AZD1222 recipients were SARS-CoV-2 seropositive at baseline. In the small 56-69-year group, the increase in depth fell short of significance, most likely because of low power. Participants were mostly white British and included more females than males, and it was suggested by the authors that clonal diversity may have been underestimated. Reportedly, almost half of the unique spike-specific TCRs recognized epitopes lying outside the regions that are mutated in the B.1.351 and B.1.1.7 variants.

The CDR3 regions of human TCRbeta chains were subjected to immunosequencing. The authors' analysis ran thus. Repertoire TCRs were matched against a reference library of SARS-CoV-2-specific TCRs generated with the MIRA antigen-specificity platform. Breadth was defined as the fraction of unique TCRs that were SARS-CoV-2-associated, and depth was defined as the fraction of total T cells that were SARS-CoV-2-associated. Each spike-specific TCR was assigned to its reactive spike region and to a CD4 or CD8 class using the MIRA data. Log10-transformed breadth and depth values were compared by one-way ANOVA with Sidak's multiple comparisons tests. TCRdb limited this immuneACCESS table to in-frame rearrangements with V and J called. A share of clones is missing; checked studies link under half to unresolved V genes, and the rest is unexplained. V and J calls and clone size are copied from that table; D and trimming were computed from the DNA. This sample is represented by fewer than 200,000 clones; 90% to 95% of them were singletons. Together, the top ten hold 1.6% of the sample.

The label giving this sample's time point can be read as: about 28 days (+/-7) after the second vaccine dose. AZD1222 recipients whose second dose came at about 4 weeks and those whose second dose came at about 12 weeks were combined into one group, since spike-specific TCR depth and breadth did not differ between the two schedules. The vaccinee samples were drawn from two UK trials, COV001 and COV002, one of which was a single-blind randomized controlled phase 2/3 trial testing AZD1222 (ChAdOx1 nCoV-19) in healthy adults. For TCRbeta chain sequencing, PBMC samples were collected from trial participants at day 0 and at day 28 after the second dose. From the cysteine through the phenylalanine, the CDR3 covers 12 amino acids. The sequence is cut down to CDR3 DNA, 36 bases in frame from base 1. Ends trimmed: V by 6 bases, J by 12 bases; bases unmatched to a gene: 7. CDR1 is given as SNHLY and CDR2 as FYNNEI, both from the germline V gene.

Turning to this clone: This clone's antigen is unknown. Base qualities are not at hand, and no much larger clone is one base apart.

The rearranged chain carries TRBV2 and TRBJ1-2, and TRBD1 aligns with 10 junction nucleotides. The clonotype was recovered from an adult who received the AZD1222 COVID-19 vaccine. The specimen was peripheral blood, collected 28 days after the second AZD1222 dose. The nucleotides read TGTGCCAGCAGCGGGGACAGGGGAACAGACACCTTC. The encoded protein is CASSGDRGTDTF.